One TCR beta chain is described in this entry. The data originate from a study of T cell changes during pregnancy in multiple sclerosis. Clones were sequenced by immunoSEQ multiplex PCR, and TCRdb holds only the in-frame ones, with some missing. The sample contains some 67,000 clones, 92% of which appear only once. The CDR3 is 13 amino acids. Trimming removed 0 bases at V and 8 bases at J, with 9 bases between. Germline CDR1 reads MGHRA; CDR2 reads YSYEKL. This TCR was recovered from a female donor with multiple sclerosis, enrolled in a pregnancy study. The sequencing here drew on peripheral blood, taken after pregnancy. V gene TRBV4-1 combines with J gene TRBJ2-3, with D perhaps matching TRBD2 (6 bases). The CDR3 sequence: CASSQEEGFTQYF. The DNA for the CDR3 is TGCGCCAGCAGCCAAGAGGAGGGGTTTACGCAGTATTTT.